The source of this TCR beta chain is a study of cytomegalovirus exposure and HLA in healthy donors. Study information: The approximately 120 validation repertoires were produced on the same platform as the 670 or so repertoires of the first cohort. This was reported in a later analysis. Whole-study findings and limits: Reports showed the classifier diagnosing cytomegalovirus status with high specificity and sensitivity.

CDR3 size: 17 residues. Germline V gene lookup returns CDR1 SGHAT and CDR2 FQNNGV. V gave up 4 bases and J gave up 0 bases; unmatched junction bases: 4. As for this clone: Its antigen is undetermined.

An approximately 130-subject validation cohort, separate from the approximately 610-subject first cohort, supplied the donors. The assay was immunoSEQ multiplex PCR, and TCRdb's table has in-frame clones only and misses some. The table has fewer than 250,000 clones, 86% seen once. This receptor was identified in a woman between 18 and 30 years old in good health and CMV-seronegative. Sample: PBMCs. The chain employs TRBV11-2 and TRBJ2-6; 9 nucleotides line up with TRBD2. In nucleotides, the CDR3 is TGTGCCAGCAGCTCAAGCGGGGGGACCTCTGGGGCCAACGTCCTGACTTTC. It is translated as CASSSSGGTSGANVLTF.